These T cell receptor beta chains were read from a single sample in a study of OX40 agonist ivuxolimab in advanced cancers. Clones were read by immunoSEQ multiplex PCR, and TCRdb kept only the in-frame ones, dropping some. The table includes 45,000 to 50,000 clones, roughly 90% detected once. Material: CD4+ or CD8+ T cells sorted from blood, obtained in a trial of the OX40 agonist ivuxolimab. These receptors were collected from an adult with an advanced solid tumor such as melanoma, head and neck, liver or kidney cancer. Each CDR3 is given with its conserved first and last residue. The D gene is left open where the match is weak. Clone size, where shown, is once, few, many, or a class for clones that have expanded.

clone_size: once
cdr3_length: 13
j_call: TRBJ2-7
d_call: .
v_call: TRBV5-1
cdr3_aa: CASSLGSTTEQYF
cdr3_nt: TGCGCCAGCAGCTTGGGCTCAACCACGGAGCAGTACTTC

clone_size: .
cdr3_length: 14
j_call: TRBJ1-1
d_call: TRBD1
v_call: TRBV6-5
cdr3_aa: CASRDRDIDTEAFF
cdr3_nt: TGTGCCAGCAGGGACAGGGATATTGACACTGAAGCTTTCTTT

clone_size: once
cdr3_length: 14
j_call: TRBJ2-2
d_call: .
v_call: TRBV7-2
cdr3_aa: CASSFSVNTGELFF
cdr3_nt: TGTGCCAGCAGCTTCTCAGTGAACACCGGGGAGCTGTTTTTT

clone_size: few
cdr3_length: 12
j_call: TRBJ1-1
d_call: .
v_call: TRBV28
cdr3_aa: CASSQRPPEAFF
cdr3_nt: TGTGCCAGCAGCCAAAGACCCCCAGAAGCTTTCTTT

clone_size: few
cdr3_length: 15
j_call: TRBJ2-2
d_call: .
v_call: TRBV5-4
cdr3_aa: CASSLQQGGTGELFF
cdr3_nt: TGTGCCAGCAGCTTGCAGCAGGGTGGCACCGGGGAGCTGTTTTTT

clone_size: .
cdr3_length: 14
j_call: TRBJ2-3
d_call: TRBD1
v_call: TRBV19
cdr3_aa: CASSSNRGTDTQYF
cdr3_nt: TGTGCCAGTAGTTCCAACAGGGGTACAGATACGCAGTATTTT

clone_size: .
cdr3_length: 13
j_call: TRBJ1-1
d_call: .
v_call: TRBV10-3
cdr3_aa: CAISVQIHTEAFF
cdr3_nt: TGTGCCATCAGTGTACAGATCCACACTGAAGCTTTCTTT

clone_size: few
cdr3_length: 15
j_call: TRBJ2-1
d_call: TRBD1
v_call: TRBV4-3
cdr3_aa: CASSQETGGYNEQFF
cdr3_nt: TGCGCCAGCAGCCAAGAGACAGGGGGCTACAATGAGCAGTTCTTC

clone_size: .
cdr3_length: 14
j_call: TRBJ1-2
d_call: .
v_call: TRBV9
cdr3_aa: CASSVGQGNYGYTF
cdr3_nt: TGTGCCAGTAGCGTAGGGCAGGGTAACTATGGCTACACCTTC

clone_size: once
cdr3_length: 14
j_call: TRBJ2-7
d_call: .
v_call: TRBV19
cdr3_aa: CASATGRRSYEQYF
cdr3_nt: TGTGCCAGTGCAACGGGGAGGAGGTCCTACGAGCAGTACTTC

clone_size: .
cdr3_length: 14
j_call: TRBJ1-6
d_call: .
v_call: TRBV6-6
cdr3_aa: CASSYGGRNSPLHF
cdr3_nt: TGTGCCAGCAGTTACGGGGGCCGTAATTCACCCCTCCACTTT

clone_size: .
cdr3_length: 14
j_call: TRBJ2-5
d_call: .
v_call: TRBV5-1
cdr3_aa: CASSPIEGQETQYF
cdr3_nt: TGCGCCAGCAGCCCGATCGAGGGTCAAGAGACCCAGTACTTC

clone_size: .
cdr3_length: 15
j_call: TRBJ2-5
d_call: .
v_call: TRBV5-1
cdr3_aa: CASSLGVGDQETQYF
cdr3_nt: TGCGCCAGCAGCTTGGGAGTGGGGGACCAAGAGACCCAGTACTTC

clone_size: .
cdr3_length: 15
j_call: TRBJ2-7
d_call: .
v_call: TRBV19
cdr3_aa: CASSSYVGQPYEQYF
cdr3_nt: TGTGCCAGTAGTTCCTACGTAGGACAGCCCTACGAGCAGTACTTC

clone_size: .
cdr3_length: 15
j_call: TRBJ2-1
d_call: .
v_call: TRBV5-1
cdr3_aa: CASSLVADHNNEQFF
cdr3_nt: TGCGCCAGCAGCTTGGTAGCGGACCACAACAATGAGCAGTTCTTC

clone_size: .
cdr3_length: 12
j_call: TRBJ1-2
d_call: .
v_call: TRBV19
cdr3_aa: CASSPRVGGYTF
cdr3_nt: TGTGCCAGTAGTCCCAGGGTCGGGGGCTACACCTTC

clone_size: few
cdr3_length: 15
j_call: TRBJ2-7
d_call: .
v_call: TRBV4-3
cdr3_aa: CASSQDHFQAREQYF
cdr3_nt: TGCGCCAGCAGCCAAGACCACTTTCAAGCCCGGGAGCAGTACTTC

clone_size: .
cdr3_length: 13
j_call: TRBJ2-3
d_call: .
v_call: TRBV29-1
cdr3_aa: CSVMPTGADTQYF
cdr3_nt: TGCAGCGTTATGCCGACGGGAGCAGATACGCAGTATTTT

clone_size: .
cdr3_length: 16
j_call: TRBJ1-1
d_call: TRBD1
v_call: TRBV7-8
cdr3_aa: CASSPHRGQGYTEAFF
cdr3_nt: TGTGCCAGCAGCCCGCATAGGGGACAGGGCTACACTGAAGCTTTCTTT

clone_size: few
cdr3_length: 13
j_call: TRBJ1-1
d_call: TRBD1
v_call: TRBV7-3
cdr3_aa: CASSWLRDSEAFF
cdr3_nt: TGTGCCAGCAGCTGGCTCCGGGACAGTGAAGCTTTCTTT

clone_size: .
cdr3_length: 17
j_call: TRBJ2-5
d_call: TRBD2
v_call: TRBV11-3
cdr3_aa: CASSLIWETSGTETQYF
cdr3_nt: TGTGCCAGCAGCTTAATCTGGGAGACTAGCGGGACTGAGACCCAGTACTTC

clone_size: .
cdr3_length: 12
j_call: TRBJ2-3
d_call: .
v_call: TRBV7-3
cdr3_aa: CASSSPEGTQYF
cdr3_nt: TGTGCCAGCAGCTCTCCCGAGGGTACGCAGTATTTT

clone_size: .
cdr3_length: 12
j_call: TRBJ1-2
d_call: .
v_call: TRBV10-3
cdr3_aa: CAISDQGYGYTF
cdr3_nt: TGTGCCATCAGTGATCAGGGCTATGGCTACACCTTC

clone_size: .
cdr3_length: 16
j_call: TRBJ2-7
d_call: .
v_call: TRBV4-3
cdr3_aa: CASSQDGGVRPYEQYF
cdr3_nt: TGCGCCAGCAGCCAAGATGGAGGTGTCAGACCCTACGAGCAGTACTTC

clone_size: .
cdr3_length: 14
j_call: TRBJ1-1
d_call: .
v_call: TRBV19
cdr3_aa: CASSNDNMNTEAFF
cdr3_nt: TGTGCCAGTAGTAACGACAACATGAACACTGAAGCTTTCTTT

clone_size: few
cdr3_length: 12
j_call: TRBJ2-7
d_call: TRBD1
v_call: TRBV28
cdr3_aa: CATGQGAYEQYF
cdr3_nt: TGTGCCACCGGACAGGGAGCCTACGAGCAGTACTTC

clone_size: .
cdr3_length: 15
j_call: TRBJ2-7
d_call: TRBD2
v_call: TRBV14
cdr3_aa: CASSRLAGDSYEQYF
cdr3_nt: TGTGCCAGCAGTCGACTAGCGGGAGACTCCTACGAGCAGTACTTC

clone_size: .
cdr3_length: 15
j_call: TRBJ1-3
d_call: .
v_call: TRBV5-4
cdr3_aa: CASSLDRFSGNTIYF
cdr3_nt: TGTGCCAGCAGCTTGGACAGGTTCTCTGGAAACACCATATATTTT

clone_size: .
cdr3_length: 12
j_call: TRBJ1-2
d_call: .
v_call: TRBV6-1
cdr3_aa: CASTSSPYGYTF
cdr3_nt: TGTGCCAGCACATCTTCCCCCTATGGCTACACCTTC

clone_size: .
cdr3_length: 15
j_call: TRBJ2-5
d_call: TRBD1
v_call: TRBV6-5
cdr3_aa: CASSYDRQGKETQYF
cdr3_nt: TGTGCCAGCAGTTACGATAGACAGGGGAAAGAGACCCAGTACTTC

clone_size: .
cdr3_length: 14
j_call: TRBJ2-7
d_call: .
v_call: TRBV18
cdr3_aa: CASSQAGHSYEQYF
cdr3_nt: TGTGCCAGCTCACAGGCGGGACACTCCTACGAGCAGTACTTC

clone_size: .
cdr3_length: 15
j_call: TRBJ2-2
d_call: TRBD2
v_call: TRBV29-1
cdr3_aa: CSVPRTSGSTGELFF
cdr3_nt: TGCAGCGTTCCCCGGACTAGCGGTAGTACCGGGGAGCTGTTTTTT

clone_size: .
cdr3_length: 15
j_call: TRBJ1-5
d_call: .
v_call: TRBV19
cdr3_aa: CANQPEGGGNQPQHF
cdr3_nt: TGTGCCAATCAACCGGAAGGGGGAGGCAATCAGCCCCAGCATTTT

clone_size: .
cdr3_length: 16
j_call: TRBJ1-5
d_call: TRBD1
v_call: TRBV6-1
cdr3_aa: CASSEARDRVKQPQHF
cdr3_nt: TGTGCCAGCAGTGAAGCGCGGGACAGGGTAAAACAGCCCCAGCATTTT

clone_size: .
cdr3_length: 13
j_call: TRBJ2-1
d_call: .
v_call: TRBV18
cdr3_aa: CASSPDPSGEQFF
cdr3_nt: TGTGCCAGCTCCCCCGACCCCTCCGGTGAGCAGTTCTTC

clone_size: .
cdr3_length: 13
j_call: TRBJ1-1
d_call: TRBD1
v_call: TRBV19
cdr3_aa: CASRPSQGLETFF
cdr3_nt: TGTGCCAGTAGGCCTTCACAGGGGCTTGAAACTTTCTTT

clone_size: .
cdr3_length: 16
j_call: TRBJ2-5
d_call: .
v_call: TRBV5-1
cdr3_aa: CASSSSPWDLQQTQYF
cdr3_nt: TGCGCCAGCAGCTCGTCCCCCTGGGACCTCCAACAGACCCAGTACTTC

clone_size: few
cdr3_length: 14
j_call: TRBJ2-2
d_call: TRBD2
v_call: TRBV6-5
cdr3_aa: CASSLLAGRGELFF
cdr3_nt: TGTGCCAGCAGCTTGCTAGCGGGGCGGGGGGAGCTGTTTTTT

clone_size: .
cdr3_length: 16
j_call: TRBJ2-1
d_call: .
v_call: TRBV7-3
cdr3_aa: CASSFQGGPTYNEQFF
cdr3_nt: TGTGCCAGCAGCTTCCAGGGAGGACCTACCTACAATGAGCAGTTCTTC

clone_size: few
cdr3_length: 14
j_call: TRBJ2-4
d_call: .
v_call: TRBV7-2
cdr3_aa: CASSYLAGGNIQYF
cdr3_nt: TGTGCCAGCAGCTACCTAGCAGGTGGAAACATTCAGTACTTC

clone_size: few
cdr3_length: 14
j_call: TRBJ2-7
d_call: .
v_call: TRBV28
cdr3_aa: CASSLVGAGYEQYF
cdr3_nt: TGTGCCAGCAGTTTAGTAGGGGCCGGCTACGAGCAGTACTTC

clone_size: once
cdr3_length: 16
j_call: TRBJ2-7
d_call: TRBD2
v_call: TRBV9
cdr3_aa: CASSVLAGSGVYEQYF
cdr3_nt: TGTGCCAGCAGCGTCCTAGCGGGAAGCGGGGTCTACGAGCAGTACTTC

clone_size: .
cdr3_length: 15
j_call: TRBJ2-2
d_call: .
v_call: TRBV5-6
cdr3_aa: CASSSLAGNTGELFF
cdr3_nt: TGTGCCAGCAGCTCACTAGCCGGCAACACCGGGGAGCTGTTTTTT

clone_size: .
cdr3_length: 11
j_call: TRBJ2-7
d_call: .
v_call: TRBV11-2
cdr3_aa: CASSLSDEQYF
cdr3_nt: TGTGCCAGCAGCTTATCCGACGAGCAGTACTTC

clone_size: once
cdr3_length: 18
j_call: TRBJ2-1
d_call: TRBD2
v_call: TRBV7-9
cdr3_aa: CASSLAPPWSGGYNEQFF
cdr3_nt: TGTGCCAGCAGCTTAGCTCCCCCTTGGAGCGGGGGTTACAATGAGCAGTTCTTC

clone_size: once
cdr3_length: 13
j_call: TRBJ1-1
d_call: .
v_call: TRBV11-3
cdr3_aa: CASSGRTAHQAFF
cdr3_nt: TGTGCCAGCAGCGGGCGGACGGCACACCAAGCTTTCTTT

clone_size: .
cdr3_length: 13
j_call: TRBJ2-7
d_call: .
v_call: TRBV28
cdr3_aa: CASSSGTPGEQYF
cdr3_nt: TGTGCCAGCAGTTCCGGGACTCCTGGGGAGCAGTACTTC

clone_size: .
cdr3_length: 18
j_call: TRBJ2-2
d_call: TRBD2
v_call: TRBV11-2
cdr3_aa: CASSLGLAGLGSTGELFF
cdr3_nt: TGTGCCAGCAGCTTAGGACTAGCGGGCCTTGGTTCTACCGGGGAGCTGTTTTTT

clone_size: .
cdr3_length: 17
j_call: TRBJ2-4
d_call: .
v_call: TRBV25-1
cdr3_aa: CASSARGQGGGEGIQYF
cdr3_nt: TGTGCCAGCAGTGCCAGGGGGCAGGGCGGGGGTGAGGGCATTCAGTACTTC

clone_size: .
cdr3_length: 13
j_call: TRBJ2-2
d_call: .
v_call: TRBV7-9
cdr3_aa: CASSGSKTGELFF
cdr3_nt: TGTGCCAGCAGCGGTTCGAAGACCGGGGAGCTGTTTTTT

clone_size: few
cdr3_length: 12
j_call: TRBJ2-7
d_call: .
v_call: TRBV6-5
cdr3_aa: CASSHRVAEQYF
cdr3_nt: TGTGCCAGCAGCCACAGGGTGGCCGAGCAGTACTTC

clone_size: few
cdr3_length: 14
j_call: TRBJ1-5
d_call: TRBD1
v_call: TRBV6-6
cdr3_aa: CASSLQGHNQPQHF
cdr3_nt: TGTGCCAGCAGCCTACAGGGGCACAATCAGCCCCAGCATTTT

clone_size: .
cdr3_length: 14
j_call: TRBJ2-7
d_call: .
v_call: TRBV7-2
cdr3_aa: CASSLVRGTYEQYF
cdr3_nt: TGTGCCAGCAGCTTAGTTCGCGGGACCTACGAGCAGTACTTC

clone_size: once
cdr3_length: 15
j_call: TRBJ1-4
d_call: TRBD1
v_call: TRBV2
cdr3_aa: CASSRQGVTNEKLFF
cdr3_nt: TGTGCCAGCAGTCGTCAGGGGGTAACTAATGAAAAACTGTTTTTT

clone_size: .
cdr3_length: 12
j_call: TRBJ2-7
d_call: TRBD1
v_call: TRBV28
cdr3_aa: CASSRPGTAPNF
cdr3_nt: TGTGCCAGCAGTAGACCCGGGACAGCACCTAACTTC